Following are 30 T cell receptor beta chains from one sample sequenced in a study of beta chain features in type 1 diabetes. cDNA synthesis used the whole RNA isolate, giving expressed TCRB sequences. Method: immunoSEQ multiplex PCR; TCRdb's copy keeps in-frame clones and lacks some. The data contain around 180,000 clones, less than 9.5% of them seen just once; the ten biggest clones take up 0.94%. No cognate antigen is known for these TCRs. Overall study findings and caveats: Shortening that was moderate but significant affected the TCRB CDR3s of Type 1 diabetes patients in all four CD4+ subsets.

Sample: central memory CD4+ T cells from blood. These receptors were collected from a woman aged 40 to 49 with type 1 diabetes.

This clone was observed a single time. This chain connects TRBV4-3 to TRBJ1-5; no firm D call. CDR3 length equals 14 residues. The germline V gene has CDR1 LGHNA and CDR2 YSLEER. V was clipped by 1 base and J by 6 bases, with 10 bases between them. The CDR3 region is CASSQGQEGQPQHF. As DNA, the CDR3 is TGCGCCAGCAGCCAAGGGCAGGAGGGTCAGCCCCAGCATTTT.

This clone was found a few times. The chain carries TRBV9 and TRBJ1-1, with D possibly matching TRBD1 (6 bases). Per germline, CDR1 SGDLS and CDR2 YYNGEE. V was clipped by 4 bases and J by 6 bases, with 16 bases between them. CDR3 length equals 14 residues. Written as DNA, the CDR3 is TGTGCCAGCAGCTTAGGGGGAGGGAGGCCTGAAGCTTTCTTT. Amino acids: CASSLGGGRPEAFF. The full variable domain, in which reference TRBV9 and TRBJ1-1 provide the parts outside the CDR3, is DSGVTQTPKHLITATGQRVTLRCSPRSGDLSVYWYQQSLDQGLQFLIQYYNGEERAKGNILERFSAQQFPDLHSELNLSSLELGDSALYFCASSLGGGRPEAFFGQGTRLTVV.

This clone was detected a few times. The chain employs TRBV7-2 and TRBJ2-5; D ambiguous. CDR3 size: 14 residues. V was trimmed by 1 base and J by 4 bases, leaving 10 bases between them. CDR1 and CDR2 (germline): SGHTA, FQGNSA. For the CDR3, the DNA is TGTGCCAGCAGCTTAGGGCAGCCGGGAGAGACCCAGTACTTC. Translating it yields CASSLGQPGETQYF.

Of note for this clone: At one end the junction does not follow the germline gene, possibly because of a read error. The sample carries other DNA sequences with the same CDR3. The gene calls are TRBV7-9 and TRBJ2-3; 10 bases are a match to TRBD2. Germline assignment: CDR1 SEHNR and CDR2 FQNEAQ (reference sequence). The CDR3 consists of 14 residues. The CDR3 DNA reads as TGTGCCAGCAGCCTAGCGGGAGCTACAGATACGCAGTATTTT. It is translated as CASSLAGATDTQYF.

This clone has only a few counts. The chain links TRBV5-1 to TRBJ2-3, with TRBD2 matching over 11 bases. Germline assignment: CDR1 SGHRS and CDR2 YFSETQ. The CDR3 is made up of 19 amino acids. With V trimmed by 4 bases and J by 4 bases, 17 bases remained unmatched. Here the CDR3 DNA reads TGCGCCAGCAGCAGGTTAGCGGGGGGGCCATCTGCGCGGGCAGATACGCAGTATTTT. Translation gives CASSRLAGGPSARADTQYF.

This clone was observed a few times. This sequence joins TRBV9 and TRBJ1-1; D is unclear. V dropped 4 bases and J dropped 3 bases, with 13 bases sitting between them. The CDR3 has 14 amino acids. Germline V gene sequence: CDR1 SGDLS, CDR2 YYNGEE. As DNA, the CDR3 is TGTGCCAGCAGCTGGGGAGACGGGTACACTGAAGCTTTCTTT. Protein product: CASSWGDGYTEAFF.

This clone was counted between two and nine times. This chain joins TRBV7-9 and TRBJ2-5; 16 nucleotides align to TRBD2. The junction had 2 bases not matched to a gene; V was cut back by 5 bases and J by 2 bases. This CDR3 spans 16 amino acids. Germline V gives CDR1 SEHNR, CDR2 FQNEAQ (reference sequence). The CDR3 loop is CASSAGLAGGQETQYF. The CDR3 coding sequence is TGTGCCAGCAGCGCGGGACTAGCGGGGGGGCAAGAGACCCAGTACTTC.

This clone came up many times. This CDR3 reads CSVGGSAGPTDTQYF. DNA of the CDR3: TGCAGCGTTGGGGGTTCGGCGGGGCCCACAGATACGCAGTATTTT. The chain recombines TRBV29-1 with TRBJ2-3; possible D gene TRBD2, 6 bases. V shed 4 bases and J shed 2 bases, with 16 bases lying between them. The CDR3 contains 15 residues. Germline V lookup: CDR1 SQVTM, CDR2 ANQGSEA.

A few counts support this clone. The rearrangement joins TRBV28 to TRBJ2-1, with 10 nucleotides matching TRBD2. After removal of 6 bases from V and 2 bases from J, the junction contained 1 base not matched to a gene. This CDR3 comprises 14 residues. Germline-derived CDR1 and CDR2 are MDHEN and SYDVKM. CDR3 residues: CASRLAGPYNEQFF. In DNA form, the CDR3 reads TGTGCCAGCAGACTAGCGGGGCCCTACAATGAGCAGTTCTTC.

CDR3 in DNA: TGTGCCAGCAGTTTAGCAGGGTCAACGGGCTATGGCTACACCTTC. Translated: CASSLAGSTGYGYTF. V usage is TRBV28 and J usage is TRBJ1-2; tentative D call: TRBD1 (5 bases). Germline V CDR1 and CDR2: MDHEN, SYDVKM. Trimming removed 2 bases at V and 4 bases at J, with 14 bases between. The CDR3 extends over 15 amino acids.

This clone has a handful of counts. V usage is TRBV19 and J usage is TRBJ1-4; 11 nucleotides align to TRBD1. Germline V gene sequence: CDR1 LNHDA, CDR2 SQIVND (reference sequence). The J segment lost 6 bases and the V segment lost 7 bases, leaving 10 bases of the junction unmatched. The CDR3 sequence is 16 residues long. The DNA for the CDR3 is TGTGCCAGTACAACACACTGGACAGGGGGCTATGAAAAACTGTTTTTT. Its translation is CASTTHWTGGYEKLFF.

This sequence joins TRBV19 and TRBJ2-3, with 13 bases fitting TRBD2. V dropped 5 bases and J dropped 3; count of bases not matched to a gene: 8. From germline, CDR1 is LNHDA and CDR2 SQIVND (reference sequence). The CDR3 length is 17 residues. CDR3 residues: CASSSGTSGEGTDTQYF. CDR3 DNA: TGTGCCAGTAGTTCCGGGACTAGCGGGGAGGGAACAGATACGCAGTATTTT.

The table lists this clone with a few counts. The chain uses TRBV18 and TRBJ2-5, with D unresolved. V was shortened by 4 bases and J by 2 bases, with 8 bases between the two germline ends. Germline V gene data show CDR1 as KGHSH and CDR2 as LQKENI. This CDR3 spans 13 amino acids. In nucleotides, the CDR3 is TGTGCCAGCTCACGAGAGAGACAAGAGACCCAGTACTTC. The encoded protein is CASSRERQETQYF.

The CDR3 DNA is TGTGCCAGTAGTATCTCTACCGGGACTGGCGAAGCTTTCTTT. Translation: CASSISTGTGEAFF. This chain links TRBV19 with TRBJ1-1, with D maybe TRBD1 (5 bases). The CDR3 consists of 14 residues. Trimming left V 3 bases short and J 8 bases short, with 16 bases between. Looked up from germline, CDR1 is LNHDA and CDR2 is SQIVND (reference sequence).

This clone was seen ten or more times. For the CDR3, the DNA is TGTGCCAGCAGCTTGAACGGTTTGGAGGAGACCCAGTACTTC. It encodes CASSLNGLEETQYF. The chain links TRBV13 to TRBJ2-5; no reliable D call. The CDR3 is made up of 14 amino acids. From germline, CDR1 is PRHDT and CDR2 FYEKMQ (reference sequence). V gave up 3 bases and J gave up 5 bases, with 13 bases separating them.

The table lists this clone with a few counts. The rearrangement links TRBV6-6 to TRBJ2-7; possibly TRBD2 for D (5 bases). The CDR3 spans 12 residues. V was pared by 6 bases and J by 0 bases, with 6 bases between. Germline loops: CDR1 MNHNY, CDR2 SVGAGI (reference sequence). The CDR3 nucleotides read TGTGCCAGCAGCCGGGACTCCTACGAGCAGTACTTC. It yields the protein CASSRDSYEQYF.

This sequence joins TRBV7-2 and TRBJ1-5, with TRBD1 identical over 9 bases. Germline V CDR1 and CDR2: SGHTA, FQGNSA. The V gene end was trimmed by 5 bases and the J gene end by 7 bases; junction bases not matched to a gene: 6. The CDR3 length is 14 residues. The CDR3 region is CASSVDRGGQPQHF. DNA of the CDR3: TGTGCCAGCAGCGTCGACAGGGGGGGACAGCCCCAGCATTTT.

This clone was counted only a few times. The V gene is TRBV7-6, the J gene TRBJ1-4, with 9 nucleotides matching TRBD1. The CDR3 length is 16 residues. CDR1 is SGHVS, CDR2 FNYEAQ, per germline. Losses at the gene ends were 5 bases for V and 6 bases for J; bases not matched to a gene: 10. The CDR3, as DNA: TGTGCCAGCAGCGTGCAACCGGGACAGGGCTATGAAAAACTGTTTTTT. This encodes CASSVQPGQGYEKLFF.

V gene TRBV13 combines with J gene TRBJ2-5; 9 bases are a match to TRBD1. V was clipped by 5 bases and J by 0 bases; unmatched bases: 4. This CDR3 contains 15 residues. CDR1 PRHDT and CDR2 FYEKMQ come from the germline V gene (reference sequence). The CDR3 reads CASSKGDRDQETQYF. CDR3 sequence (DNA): TGTGCCAGCAGCAAGGGGGACAGGGACCAAGAGACCCAGTACTTC.

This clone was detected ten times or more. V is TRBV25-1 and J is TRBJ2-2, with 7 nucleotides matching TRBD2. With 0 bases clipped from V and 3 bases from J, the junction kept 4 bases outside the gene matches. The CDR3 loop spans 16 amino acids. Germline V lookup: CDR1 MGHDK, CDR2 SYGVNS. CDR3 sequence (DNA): TGTGCCAGCAGTGAATATAAGACTAGCTACACCGGGGAGCTGTTTTTT. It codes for CASSEYKTSYTGELFF.

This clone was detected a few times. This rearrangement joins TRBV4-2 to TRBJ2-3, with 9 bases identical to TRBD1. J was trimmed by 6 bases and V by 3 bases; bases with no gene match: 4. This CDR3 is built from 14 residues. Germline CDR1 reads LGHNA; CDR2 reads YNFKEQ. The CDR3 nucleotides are TGTGCCAGCAGCCAGGGGGACAGGGACGATACGCAGTATTTT. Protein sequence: CASSQGDRDDTQYF.

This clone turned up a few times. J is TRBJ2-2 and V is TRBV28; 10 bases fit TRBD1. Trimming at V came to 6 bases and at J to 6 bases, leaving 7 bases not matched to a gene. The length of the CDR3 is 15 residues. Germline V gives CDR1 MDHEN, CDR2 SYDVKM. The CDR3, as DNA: TGTGCCAGCAGGTCTGACAGGGGGCGGGCCGGGGAGCTGTTTTTT. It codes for CASRSDRGRAGELFF.

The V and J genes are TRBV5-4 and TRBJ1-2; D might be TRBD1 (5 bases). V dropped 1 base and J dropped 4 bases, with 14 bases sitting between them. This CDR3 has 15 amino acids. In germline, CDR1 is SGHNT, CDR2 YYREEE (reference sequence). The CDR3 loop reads CASSLSRGNTYGYTF. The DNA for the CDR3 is TGTGCCAGCAGCTTGAGTAGGGGAAACACCTATGGCTACACCTTC.

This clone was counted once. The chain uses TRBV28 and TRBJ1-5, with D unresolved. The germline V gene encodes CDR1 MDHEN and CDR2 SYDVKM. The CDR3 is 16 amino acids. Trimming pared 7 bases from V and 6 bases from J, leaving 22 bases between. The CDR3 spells CASKDTSGVDGQPQHF. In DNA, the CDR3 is TGTGCCAGCAAAGATACAAGCGGGGTAGACGGTCAGCCCCAGCATTTT. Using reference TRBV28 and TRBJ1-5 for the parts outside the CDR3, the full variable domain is DVKVTQSSRYLVKRTGEKVFLECVQDMDHENMFWYRQDPGLGLRLIYFSYDVKMKEKGDIPEGYSVSREKKERFSLILESASTNQTSMYLCASKDTSGVDGQPQHFGDGTRLSIL.

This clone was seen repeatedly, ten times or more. CDR3 sequence (DNA): TGTGCCAGCAGCTCAGGGTTCCGCGGGGAGCTGTTTTTT. Amino acid sequence: CASSSGFRGELFF. V and J are TRBV6-1 and TRBJ2-2, with TRBD1 as a possible D gene (5 bases). This CDR3 has 13 amino acids. CDR1 and CDR2 from the germline V gene are MNHNS and SASEGT. Between the trimmed V and J ends, which lost 6 bases and 7 bases, there was a span of 12 bases.

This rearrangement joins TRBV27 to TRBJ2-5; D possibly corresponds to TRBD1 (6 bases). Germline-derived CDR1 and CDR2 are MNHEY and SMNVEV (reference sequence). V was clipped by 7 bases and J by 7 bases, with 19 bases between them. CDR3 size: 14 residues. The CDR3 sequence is CASMVGATGGTQYF. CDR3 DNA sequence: TGTGCCAGCATGGTGGGGGCCACTGGGGGGACCCAGTACTTC.

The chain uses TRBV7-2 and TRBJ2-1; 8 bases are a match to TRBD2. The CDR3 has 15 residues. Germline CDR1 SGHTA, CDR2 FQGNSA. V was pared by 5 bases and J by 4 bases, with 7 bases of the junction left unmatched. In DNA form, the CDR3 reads TGTGCCAGCAGCCTCCAGCCGGGGGGGTACAATGAGCAGTTCTTC. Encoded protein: CASSLQPGGYNEQFF.

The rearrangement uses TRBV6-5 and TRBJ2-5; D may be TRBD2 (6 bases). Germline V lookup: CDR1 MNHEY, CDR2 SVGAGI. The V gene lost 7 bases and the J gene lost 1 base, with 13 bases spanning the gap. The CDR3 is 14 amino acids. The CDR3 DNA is TGTGCCAGCAAACCGGGACTGCTCCAAGAGACCCAGTACTTC. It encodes CASKPGLLQETQYF.

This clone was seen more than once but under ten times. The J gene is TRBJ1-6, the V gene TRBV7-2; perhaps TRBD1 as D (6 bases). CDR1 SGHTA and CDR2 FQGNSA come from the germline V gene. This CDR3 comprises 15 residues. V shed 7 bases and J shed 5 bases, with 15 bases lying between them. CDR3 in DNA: TGTGCCAGCAAACGGGGGGCAGTAAATAATTCACCCCTCCACTTT. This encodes CASKRGAVNNSPLHF.

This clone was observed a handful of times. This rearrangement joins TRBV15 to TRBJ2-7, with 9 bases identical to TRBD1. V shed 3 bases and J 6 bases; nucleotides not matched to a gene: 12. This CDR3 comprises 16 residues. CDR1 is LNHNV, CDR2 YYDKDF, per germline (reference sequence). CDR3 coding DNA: TGTGCCACCAGCAGTCTTGAGGACAGGGGAGATGGCGAGCAGTACTTC. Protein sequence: CATSSLEDRGDGEQYF. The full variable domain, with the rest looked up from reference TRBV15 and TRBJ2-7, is DAMVIQNPRYQVTQFGKPVTLSCSQTLNHNVMYWYQQKSSQAPKLLFHYYDKDFNNEADTPDNFQSRRPNTSFCFLDIRSPGLGDTAMYLCATSSLEDRGDGEQYFGPGTRLTVT.